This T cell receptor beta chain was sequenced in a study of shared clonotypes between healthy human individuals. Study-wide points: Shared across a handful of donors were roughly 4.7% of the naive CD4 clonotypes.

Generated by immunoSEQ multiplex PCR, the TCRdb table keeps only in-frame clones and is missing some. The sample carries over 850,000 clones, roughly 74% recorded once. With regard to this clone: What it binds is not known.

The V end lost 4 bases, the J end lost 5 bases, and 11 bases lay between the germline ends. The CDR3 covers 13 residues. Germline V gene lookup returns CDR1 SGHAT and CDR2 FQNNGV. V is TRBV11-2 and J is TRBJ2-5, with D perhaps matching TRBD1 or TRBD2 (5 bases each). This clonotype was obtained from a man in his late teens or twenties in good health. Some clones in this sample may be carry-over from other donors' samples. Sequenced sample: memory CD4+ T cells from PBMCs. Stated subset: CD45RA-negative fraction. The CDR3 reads CASSSPGRETQYF. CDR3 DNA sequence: TGTGCCAGCAGCTCCCCGGGACGGGAGACCCAGTACTTC.